These 10 T cell receptor beta chains share one sample of origin, sequenced in a study of identical twins. TCRdb recomputed calls from the 5' RACE reads with MiXCR, one row per CDR3 protein. The sample contains roughly 260,000 distinct CDR3 sequences, 6% to 8% of which appear only once. These data were likewise used in another study, on yellow fever vaccine responses in identical twins.

The specimen was CD8+ T cells sorted from blood. These TCRs come from a young woman in good health.

The V and J genes are TRBV28 and TRBJ2-1; 9 positions match TRBD2. V was clipped by 3 bases and J by 2 bases; unmatched bases: 8. The CDR3 runs to 17 residues. Germline-derived CDR1 and CDR2 are MDHEN and SYDVKM. The CDR3 spells CASSLILSGSPYNEQFF. In nucleotides, the CDR3 is TGTGCCAGCAGTTTGATCCTTAGCGGGAGCCCCTACAATGAGCAGTTCTTC.

At least ten counts were recorded for this clonotype. The chain has TRBV12-3 or TRBV12-4 and TRBJ1-6; possible D gene TRBD1, 5 bases. With 5 bases removed from V and 8 bases from J, the gap between germline ends came to 16 bases. The CDR3 runs to 15 residues. The CDR3 here is CASSSSRDSYSPLHF. The CDR3 DNA reads TGTGCCAGCAGTAGCAGCCGGGACTCTTATTCACCCCTCCACTTT.

This clonotype showed up many times. The chain combines TRBV15 with TRBJ1-6; TRBD1 matches at 7 bases. CDR3 length equals 15 residues. Germline V gives CDR1 LNHNV, CDR2 YYDKDF (reference sequence). The V segment lost 0 bases and the J segment 9 bases; nucleotides outside the gene matches: 5. DNA of the CDR3: TGTGCCACCAGCAGAGAGGCAGGGGGGATTTCACCCCTCCACTTT. This translates into CATSREAGGISPLHF.

The J gene is TRBJ2-7, the V gene TRBV20-1, with D perhaps matching TRBD1 (6 bases). The CDR3 totals 12 residues. The V and J ends lost 6 bases and 6 bases respectively, with 15 bases between them. Germline-derived CDR1 and CDR2 are DFQATT and SNEGSKA (reference sequence). Here the CDR3 DNA reads TGCAGTGCGGGACACCGTATCGTCGAGCAGTACGTC. Its protein is CSAGHRIVEQYV.

This clonotype was seen a handful of times. CDR3 loop: CASSRRGWETQYF. The CDR3 region has the DNA TGCGCCAGCAGCCGGCGAGGATGGGAGACCCAGTACTTC. The chain combines TRBV4-1 with TRBJ2-5; no definite D call. V gave up 4 bases and J gave up 5 bases, with 11 bases separating them. CDR3 length equals 13 residues. CDR1 and CDR2 (germline): MGHRA, YSYEKL.

In this sample, this clonotype turned up many times. The rearrangement links TRBV28 to TRBJ1-2; TRBD1 might be the D (6 bases). The length of the CDR3 is 14 residues. V was clipped by 4 bases and J by 8 bases, with 17 bases between them. The germline CDR1 and CDR2 sequences are MDHEN and SYDVKM. The CDR3 DNA sequence: TGTGCCAGCAGTTCCCCCCGGACAGCGGAGGGCTACACCTTC. Its protein product is CASSSPRTAEGYTF.

This clonotype was counted between two and nine times. V is TRBV6-5 and J is TRBJ2-7; TRBD2 matches at 7 bases. The CDR3 runs 14 residues. CDR1 is MNHEY, CDR2 SVGAGI, per germline. J lost 4 bases, V lost 2 bases, and 5 bases had no gene match. CDR3 region: CASSYGGSRYEQYF. CDR3 nucleotides: TGTGCCAGCAGTTACGGCGGGAGTCGGTACGAGCAGTACTTC.

This clonotype was detected many times. The V call is TRBV7-9, the J call TRBJ2-1, with 7 bases matching TRBD2. The CDR3 runs to 11 residues. The V segment lost 2 bases and the J segment 15 bases; nucleotides outside the gene matches: 4. CDR1 is SEHNR, CDR2 FQNEAQ, per germline (reference sequence). The CDR3 nucleotides are TGTGCCAGCAGCTTAAATGGGGGGGGGTTCTTC. It encodes CASSLNGGGFF.

The chain is built from TRBV2 and TRBJ2-1; 7 bases fit TRBD2. J gave up 1 base and V 5 bases, and 8 bases lay outside the gene matches. The CDR3 has 16 amino acids. Germline V gives CDR1 SNHLY, CDR2 FYNNEI. The CDR3 reads CASSPRGERSYNEQFF. CDR3 DNA sequence: TGTGCCAGCAGTCCCCGGGGGGAGCGGTCCTACAATGAGCAGTTCTTC.

This sequence joins TRBV6-4 and TRBJ2-1; 12 bases agree with TRBD2. The CDR3 covers 15 residues. V dropped 3 bases and J dropped 8; count of bases not matched to a gene: 5. CDR1 and CDR2 (germline): MRHNA, SNTAGT. CDR3: CASSETSGRGDEQFF. The CDR3, as DNA: TGTGCCAGCAGTGAGACTAGCGGGAGAGGGGATGAGCAGTTCTTC.